The present entry profiles one T cell receptor beta chain with its context. Trimming left V 4 bases short and J 4 bases short, with 16 bases between. The germline gives CDR1 MNHEY, CDR2 SVGEGT. This CDR3 is 15 amino acids long. This record comes from a study of blood T cell repertoires in COVID-19. Per the authors' pipeline: From reference gene primer amplification, estimates of nucleated cell counts were derived. TCRdb's table, derived via immunoSEQ multiplex PCR, lists solely in-frame clones and lacks some. V, J and clone size reflect that table, while D and trimming were determined from the DNA. Found here are approximately 150,000 clones, approximately 90% of them singletons; the top ten hold about 5.3%.

This chain connects TRBV6-2 or TRBV6-3 to TRBJ1-1; the D is unclear. This sequence originates from a man aged 18-30 years with COVID-19, enrolled during active disease. Material: peripheral blood. As DNA, the CDR3 is TGTGCCAGCAGTTGGCCGACAACCGGGAGCACTGAAGCTTTCTTT. Translated: CASSWPTTGSTEAFF.